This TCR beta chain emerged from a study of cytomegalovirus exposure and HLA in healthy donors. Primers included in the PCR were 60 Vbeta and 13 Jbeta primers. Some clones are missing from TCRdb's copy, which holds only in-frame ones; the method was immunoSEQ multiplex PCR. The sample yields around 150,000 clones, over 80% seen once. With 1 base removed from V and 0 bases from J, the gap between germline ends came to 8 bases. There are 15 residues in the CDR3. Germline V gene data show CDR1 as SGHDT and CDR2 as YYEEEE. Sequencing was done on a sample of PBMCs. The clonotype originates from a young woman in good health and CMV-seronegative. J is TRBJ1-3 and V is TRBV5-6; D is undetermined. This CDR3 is CASSLYISSGNTIYF. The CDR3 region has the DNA TGTGCCAGCAGCTTGTACATAAGCTCTGGAAACACCATATATTTT.